Listed below are T cell receptor beta chains from one sample, sequenced in a study of OX40 agonist ivuxolimab in advanced cancers. Data came from immunoSEQ multiplex PCR; TCRdb stores just in-frame clones and leaves some out. This table holds 57,000 or so clones, 84% found once. The material was CD4+ or CD8+ T cells sorted from blood, obtained in a trial of the OX40 agonist ivuxolimab. These receptor sequences come from an adult with an advanced solid tumor such as melanoma, head and neck, liver or kidney cancer. The CDR3 runs from the conserved cysteine through the conserved F or W. Part of the rows lack a size; the others show once, few, many or a class for expanded clones.

15	-	TRBJ2-1	TRBV6-6	CASRKNSGSYNEQFF
14	-	TRBJ1-2	TRBV5-1	CASRQGAANYGYTF
13	-	TRBJ2-1	TRBV6-6	CASSYGWDNEQFF
14	-	TRBJ2-5	TRBV7-6	CASSLGTGGETQYF
15	-	TRBJ2-7	TRBV4-1	CASSQAGGFSYEQYF
15	once	TRBJ2-6	TRBV6-1	CASRAWVDGANVLTF
16	-	TRBJ2-7	TRBV7-2	CASSFKGTSGPYEQYF
17	-	TRBJ1-4	TRBV28	CASSLWGRDSSEEKLFF
13	-	TRBJ1-6	TRBV7-2	CASSPDRGLPLHF
13	-	TRBJ2-7	TRBV5-6	CASSLSSGYEQYF
15	-	TRBJ1-6	TRBV7-9	CASSLVRQGNSPLHF
15	few	TRBJ2-2	TRBV27	CASSSRDREHGELFF
17	once	TRBJ2-1	TRBV7-9	CASSLGTRSPPMDEQFF
16	-	TRBJ2-1	TRBV4-1	CASSQRGTARVNEQFF
14	-	TRBJ2-7	TRBV10-3	CAISEATDAYEQYF
14	-	TRBJ1-2	TRBV21-1	CASSKLEQLRGYTF
12	-	TRBJ2-1	TRBV2	CARGTVNNEQFF
15	-	TRBJ2-3	TRBV6-5	CASSYSASLTDTQYF
14	-	TRBJ2-5	TRBV5-1	CASSSGQGQETQYF
13	-	TRBJ1-2	TRBV6-1	CASSEERGRGYTF
14	once	TRBJ1-2	TRBV18	CASSRSGTGYGYTF
15	-	TRBJ1-4	TRBV4-1	CASSQEGDLSQKLFF
15	-	TRBJ1-5	TRBV4-2	CASSQHGNDNQPQHF
14	-	TRBJ2-5	TRBV18	CASSNGAAGETQYF
14	-	TRBJ2-7	TRBV7-8	CASSFWDRDYEQYF
14	-	TRBJ2-7	TRBV29-1	CSVSRGTGGDEQYF
12	-	TRBJ2-1	TRBV10-1	CASKTGRNEQFF
13	-	TRBJ1-1	TRBV18	CASSTTGGSEAFF
15	-	TRBJ1-6	TRBV19	CASSIAGAENSPLHF
13	few	TRBJ2-1	TRBV28	CASSFLVTNEQFF
17	-	TRBJ2-5	TRBV27	CASSPRRTQTARETQYF
15	-	TRBJ2-7	TRBV19	CASSILGAGTYEQYF
14	once	TRBJ2-5	TRBV7-2	CASSPGLAQETQYF
13	-	TRBJ1-6	TRBV2	CASRGTFKIPLHF
13	-	TRBJ1-1	TRBV30	CAWRWGGNTEAFF
16	once	TRBJ1-2	TRBV5-6	CASSPRYGGANYGYTF
15	-	TRBJ1-6	TRBV7-9	CASSLGAGKNSPLHF
15	-	TRBJ2-1	TRBV11-1	CASSISGLRVNEQFF
17	-	TRBJ1-3	TRBV5-1	CASSLVAGRDAGNTIYF
14	few	TRBJ1-2	TRBV18	CASSPPSGGLGYTF